The text below deals with one T cell receptor beta chain. The antigen is undetermined. This record comes from a study of CD8 T cells in Susac syndrome. Study context: When their blood was taken, patients with Susac syndrome were therapy-naive, taking corticosteroids, or taking intravenous immunoglobulin alone.

The RNA input was roughly 0.45 to 1 ug, and it was reverse transcribed with random hexamers. The amplification used immunoSEQ multiplex PCR on TCR beta CDR3; it spanned 54 Vbeta and 13 Jbeta. MiXCR was run by TCRdb on the immunoSEQ multiplex PCR reads, yielding one entry per CDR3 protein. The sample has 75,000 to 95,000 distinct CDR3 sequences, approximately 95% seen once. CD8+ and CD4+ T cells from blood underwent TCR beta sequencing. Germline CDR1 reads LNHDA; CDR2 reads SQIVND (reference sequence). The CDR3 extends over 15 amino acids. V lost 3 bases to trimming and J lost 2 bases, with 11 bases between them. Study conclusions and caveats: Clonal expansion of CD8+ cells in Susac peaked in TEMRA cells (and in active patients).

The clonotype originates from a human donor with Susac syndrome. The sequenced material came from CD8+ T cells from PBMCs. J is TRBJ1-5 and V is TRBV19; D not resolved. In DNA, the CDR3 is TGTGCCAGTAGTATCTGGCAGCCGGGCAATCAGCCCCAGCATTTT. This sequence encodes CASSIWQPGNQPQHF.